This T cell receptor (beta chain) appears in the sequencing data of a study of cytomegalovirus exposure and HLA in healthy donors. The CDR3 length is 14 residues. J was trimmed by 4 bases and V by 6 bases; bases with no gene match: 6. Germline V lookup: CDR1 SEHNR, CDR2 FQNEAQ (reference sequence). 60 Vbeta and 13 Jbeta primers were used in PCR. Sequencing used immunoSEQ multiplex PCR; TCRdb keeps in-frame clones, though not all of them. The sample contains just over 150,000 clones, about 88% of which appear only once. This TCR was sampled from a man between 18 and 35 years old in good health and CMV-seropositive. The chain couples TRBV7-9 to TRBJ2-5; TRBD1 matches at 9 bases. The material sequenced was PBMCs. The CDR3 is CASRKTGGGETQYF. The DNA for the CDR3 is TGTGCCAGCAGGAAGACAGGGGGAGGAGAGACCCAGTACTTC.